Given below is one T cell receptor beta chain in context. Data came from immunoSEQ multiplex PCR; TCRdb stores just in-frame clones and leaves some out. The data show about 100,000 clones, with roughly nine tenths seen just once and 0.76% held by the top ten. This sample stems from a study of T cell changes during pregnancy in multiple sclerosis. Trimming cost V 4 bases and J 3 bases; bases outside gene matches: 11. The V gene's germline CDR1 is SEHNR and CDR2 FQNEAQ (reference sequence). This CDR3 has 17 residues. The source was peripheral blood, collected in the second trimester of pregnancy. The sequence came from a female donor in good health, enrolled as a control in a pregnancy study. V usage is TRBV7-9 and J usage is TRBJ2-1, with TRBD2 identical over 8 bases. CDR3 protein: CASSSTIVAGSYNEQFF. In DNA form, the CDR3 reads TGTGCCAGCAGCTCGACTATTGTAGCGGGAAGCTACAATGAGCAGTTCTTC.